The present T cell receptor beta chain was sequenced within a study of cytomegalovirus exposure and HLA in healthy donors. Findings and limits, study-wide: Indistinguishable V segments such as TRBV6-2 and TRBV6-3 were excluded. Later analysis demonstrated an association between a missense DCLRE1C variant and TCR beta V- and J-gene trimming. Several of the most significant clusters appeared linked to common viral pathogens, based on a later analysis.

The CDR3 runs to 17 residues. Looked up from germline, CDR1 is SGHKS and CDR2 is YYEKEE (reference sequence). V shed 1 base and J 1 base; nucleotides not matched to a gene: 7. PCR used 60 Vbeta primers and 13 Jbeta primers. Original processing notes: Among the unique TCR beta chains that a later analysis counted, some 73 million in all, about 11 million were shared. Profiled with immunoSEQ multiplex PCR; TCRdb holds only in-frame clones, not every one. V and J calls and clone size come straight from that table; D and trimming were deduced from the DNA. This table has hundreds of thousands of clones, roughly 79% appearing once. To note about this clone: Its specificity is not known.

Sequenced input: PBMCs. This chain links TRBV5-5 with TRBJ2-1; 8 nucleotides match TRBD1. This clonotype was obtained from a male donor in good health and CMV-seronegative. The CDR3 spells CASSLTVTGESYNEQFF. CDR3 nucleotide sequence: TGTGCCAGCAGCTTGACAGTGACAGGGGAGTCCTACAATGAGCAGTTCTTC.